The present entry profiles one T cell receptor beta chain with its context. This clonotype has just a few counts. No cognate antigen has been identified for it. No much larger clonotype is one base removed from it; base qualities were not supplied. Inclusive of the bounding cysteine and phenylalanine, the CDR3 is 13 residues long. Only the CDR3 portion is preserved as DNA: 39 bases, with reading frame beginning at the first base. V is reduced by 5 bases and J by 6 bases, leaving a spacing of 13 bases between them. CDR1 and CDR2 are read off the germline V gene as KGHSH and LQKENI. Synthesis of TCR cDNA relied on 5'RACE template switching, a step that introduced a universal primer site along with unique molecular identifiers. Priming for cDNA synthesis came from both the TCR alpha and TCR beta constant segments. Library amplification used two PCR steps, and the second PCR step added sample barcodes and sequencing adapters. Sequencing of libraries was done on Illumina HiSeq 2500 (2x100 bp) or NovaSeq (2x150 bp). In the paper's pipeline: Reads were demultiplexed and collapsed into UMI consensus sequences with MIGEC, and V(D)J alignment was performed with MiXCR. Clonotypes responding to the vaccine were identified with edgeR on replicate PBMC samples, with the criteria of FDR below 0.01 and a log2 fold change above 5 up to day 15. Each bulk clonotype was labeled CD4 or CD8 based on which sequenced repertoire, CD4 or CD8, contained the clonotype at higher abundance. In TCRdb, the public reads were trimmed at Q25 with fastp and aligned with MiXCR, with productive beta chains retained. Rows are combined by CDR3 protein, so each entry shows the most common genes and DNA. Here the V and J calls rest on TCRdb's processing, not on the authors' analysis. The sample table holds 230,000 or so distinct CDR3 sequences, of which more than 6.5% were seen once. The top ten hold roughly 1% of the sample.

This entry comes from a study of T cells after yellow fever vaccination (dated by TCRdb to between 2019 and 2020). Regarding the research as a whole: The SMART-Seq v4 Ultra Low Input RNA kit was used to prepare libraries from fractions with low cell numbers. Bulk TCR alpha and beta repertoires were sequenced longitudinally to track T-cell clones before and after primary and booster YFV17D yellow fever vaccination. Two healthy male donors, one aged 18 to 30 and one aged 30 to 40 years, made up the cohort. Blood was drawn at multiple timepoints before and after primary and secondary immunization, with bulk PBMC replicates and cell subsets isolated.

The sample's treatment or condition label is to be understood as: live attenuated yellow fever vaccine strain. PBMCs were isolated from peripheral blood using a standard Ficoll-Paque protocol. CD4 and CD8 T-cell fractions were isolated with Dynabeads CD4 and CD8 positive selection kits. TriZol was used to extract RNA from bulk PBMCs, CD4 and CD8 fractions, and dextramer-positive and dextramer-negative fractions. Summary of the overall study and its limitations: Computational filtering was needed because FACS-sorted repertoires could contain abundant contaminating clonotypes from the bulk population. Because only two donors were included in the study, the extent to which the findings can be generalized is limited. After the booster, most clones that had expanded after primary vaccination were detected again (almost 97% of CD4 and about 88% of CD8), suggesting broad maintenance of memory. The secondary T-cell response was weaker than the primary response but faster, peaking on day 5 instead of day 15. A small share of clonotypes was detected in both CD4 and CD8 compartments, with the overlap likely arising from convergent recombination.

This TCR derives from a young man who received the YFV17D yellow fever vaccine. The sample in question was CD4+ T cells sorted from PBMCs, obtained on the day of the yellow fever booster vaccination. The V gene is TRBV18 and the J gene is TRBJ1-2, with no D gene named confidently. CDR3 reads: CASSVELLNGYTF. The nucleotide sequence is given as TGTGCCAGCTCAGTAGAACTCCTCAATGGCTACACCTTC.